A single sample gave rise to the 26 T cell receptor beta chains below, sequenced in a study of cytomegalovirus exposure and HLA in healthy donors. Data came from immunoSEQ multiplex PCR; TCRdb stores just in-frame clones and leaves some out. The sample has approximately 280,000 clones, about 86% seen once. Sample: PBMCs. Every receptor here comes from a woman aged 18-35 years in good health and CMV-seronegative.

The chain couples TRBV29-1 to TRBJ2-1, with 10 bases fitting TRBD1. The ends lost 2 bases at V and 8 bases at J; junction bases unmatched: 3. Per the germline V gene, CDR1 is SQVTM and CDR2 is ANQGSEA. The CDR3 has 13 residues. CDR3: CSVEKDRGDEQFF. As DNA, the CDR3 is TGCAGCGTTGAAAAGGACAGGGGGGATGAGCAGTTCTTC.

The rearrangement links TRBV6-4 to TRBJ1-1; 7 nucleotides line up with TRBD1. The germline gives CDR1 MRHNA, CDR2 SNTAGT. CDR3 length: 16 residues. Trimming at V came to 3 bases and at J to 5 bases, leaving 12 bases not matched to a gene. The CDR3 loop reads CASSEVYGRGRTEAFF. In nucleotides, the CDR3 is TGTGCCAGCAGTGAGGTTTATGGCAGGGGGAGGACTGAAGCTTTCTTT.

The chain has TRBV27 and TRBJ2-7, with D uncertain. The CDR3 loop spans 12 amino acids. CDR1 and CDR2 from the germline V gene are MNHEY and SMNVEV (reference sequence). Trimming removed 2 bases at V and 5 bases at J, with 7 bases between. CDR3 residues: CASSLPGNEQYF. CDR3 DNA sequence: TGTGCCAGCAGTTTACCTGGCAACGAGCAGTACTTC.

The V call is TRBV6-1, the J call TRBJ2-3, with D perhaps TRBD1 (5 bases). The CDR3 is 15 amino acids. Trimming pared 1 base from V and 4 bases from J, leaving 12 bases between. The germline CDR1 and CDR2 sequences are MNHNS and SASEGT. The CDR3 sequence: CASSEGWGLADTQYF. CDR3 nucleotides: TGTGCCAGCAGTGAAGGATGGGGCCTGGCAGATACGCAGTATTTT.

V and J are TRBV2 and TRBJ1-3; 9 positions match TRBD1. CDR1 is SNHLY, CDR2 FYNNEI, per germline. The CDR3 is 14 residues long. The junction had 8 bases not matched to a gene; V was cut back by 10 bases and J by 4 bases. In DNA, the CDR3 is TGTGCCAACCAAGGGGGACAGGGAGGAAACACCATATATTTT. Encoded protein: CANQGGQGGNTIYF.

The chain uses TRBV30 and TRBJ1-2; a possible D gene is TRBD1 (6 bases). The V end was cut by 0 bases, the J end by 8 bases, with 13 bases between. CDR1 is GTSNPN, CDR2 SVGIG, per germline (reference sequence). The CDR3 runs to 13 residues. The CDR3: CAWSVGGPSGYTF. DNA of the CDR3: TGTGCCTGGAGTGTTGGGGGCCCTAGCGGCTACACCTTC.

The genes are TRBV13 and TRBJ1-2; 7 nucleotides align to TRBD1. V lost 3 bases, J lost 5 bases, and 9 bases stayed unmatched. The CDR3 has 15 amino acids. Germline CDR1 reads PRHDT; CDR2 reads FYEKMQ (reference sequence). The CDR3 region is CASSLVAQGGYGYTF. DNA for the CDR3: TGTGCCAGCAGCTTGGTGGCGCAGGGGGGATATGGCTACACCTTC.

V usage is TRBV6-1 and J usage is TRBJ2-7; 7 bases match TRBD1. V shed 5 bases and J 7 bases; nucleotides not matched to a gene: 5. This CDR3 contains 12 residues. CDR1 is MNHNS, CDR2 SASEGT, per germline. The CDR3 region is CASSFTGVEQYF. CDR3 coding DNA: TGTGCCAGCAGTTTCACAGGGGTTGAGCAGTACTTC.

The V and J genes are TRBV30 and TRBJ2-1; 7 bases map to TRBD1. The CDR3 is made up of 14 amino acids. CDR1 GTSNPN and CDR2 SVGIG come from the germline V gene (reference sequence). Trimming removed 3 bases from V and 0 bases from J; junction bases left unmatched: 2. The DNA of the CDR3 is TGTGCCTGGAGGACAGGGAGCTCCTACAATGAGCAGTTCTTC. This translates into CAWRTGSSYNEQFF.

V gene TRBV2 combines with J gene TRBJ1-3; D remains ambiguous. Germline values: CDR1 SNHLY, CDR2 FYNNEI. The CDR3 consists of 12 residues. Trimming stripped 3 bases from V and 3 bases from J, with 3 bases between. This CDR3 is CASSDYGNTIYF. CDR3 nucleotide sequence: TGTGCCAGCAGTGACTATGGAAACACCATATATTTT.

This clone is a singleton in its sample. CDR3 in amino acids: CAWSVLRTEGNTIYF. CDR3 sequence (DNA): TGTGCCTGGAGTGTACTCCGGACAGAGGGTAACACCATATATTTT. The V call is TRBV30, the J call TRBJ1-3, with D maybe TRBD1 (6 bases). From germline, CDR1 is GTSNPN and CDR2 SVGIG (reference sequence). Trimming shortened V by 0 bases and J by 7 bases, and 16 bases separated the two germline ends. This CDR3 comprises 15 residues.

Details on this clone: The junction departs from the called germline gene at one end, perhaps through a read error. The rearrangement joins TRBV19 to TRBJ1-4, with D perhaps TRBD1 (6 bases). In germline, CDR1 is LNHDA, CDR2 SQIVND (reference sequence). The CDR3 length is 17 residues. CDR3 nucleotides: TGTGCCAGTAGTATCTCCACTACAGGGTTCCAGGGAGAAAGACTGTTTTTT. Protein product: CASSISTTGFQGERLFF. Complete variable domain (other parts from reference TRBV19 and TRBJ1-4): DGGITQSPKYLFRKEGQNVTLSCEQNLNHDAMYWYRQDPGQGLRLIYYSQIVNDFQKGDIAEGYSVSREKKESFPLTVTSAQKNPTAFYLCASSISTTGFQGERLFFGSGTQLSVL.

The chain links TRBV9 to TRBJ2-7; 10 nucleotides align to TRBD1. Unmatched junction bases numbered 9, after V lost 4 bases and J lost 2 bases. The CDR3 length is 16 residues. Germline V CDR1 and CDR2: SGDLS, YYNGEE. For the CDR3, the DNA is TGTGCCAGCAGCCTAGGGTCCGGGACAGGGGCCTACGAGCAGTACTTC. It yields the protein CASSLGSGTGAYEQYF.

The chain has TRBV30 and TRBJ2-7; 7 nucleotides line up with TRBD1. Germline loops: CDR1 GTSNPN, CDR2 SVGIG (reference sequence). The V segment lost 5 bases and the J segment 2 bases; nucleotides outside the gene matches: 9. This CDR3 contains 14 residues. The CDR3 sequence: CAWGHRDRPYEQYF. The DNA for the CDR3 is TGTGCCTGGGGACACCGGGACAGACCCTACGAGCAGTACTTC.

The chain has TRBV6-1 and TRBJ2-1; D is undetermined. V lost 0 bases, J lost 2 bases, and 8 bases lay in between. CDR1 is MNHNS, CDR2 SASEGT, per germline. The CDR3 totals 15 residues. CDR3 DNA: TGTGCCAGCAGTGAAGCGGGCGTCACCTACAATGAGCAGTTCTTC. Protein product: CASSEAGVTYNEQFF.

The CDR3 sequence: CASSYARTGGNQPQHF. As DNA, the CDR3 is TGTGCCAGCAGTTACGCACGGACAGGCGGCAATCAGCCCCAGCATTTT. The chain carries TRBV6-6 and TRBJ1-5; 7 positions match TRBD1. The CDR3 length is 16 residues. V lost 2 bases and J lost 2; bases outside the gene matches: 6. CDR1 MNHNY and CDR2 SVGAGI come from the germline V gene (reference sequence).

This clone was found once. The chain uses TRBV6-1 and TRBJ2-7; 13 bases are a match to TRBD2. The CDR3 has 15 residues. V shed 4 bases and J 5 bases; nucleotides not matched to a gene: 5. Germline V gene sequence: CDR1 MNHNS, CDR2 SASEGT. CDR3 bases: TGTGCCAGCAGTGGGGGGACTAGCGGGATAAACGAGCAGTACTTC. The encoded protein is CASSGGTSGINEQYF.

This clone was picked up one time. The chain couples TRBV4-1 to TRBJ1-3; unclear D gene. CDR3 length equals 14 residues. Per germline, CDR1 MGHRA and CDR2 YSYEKL. V shed 1 base and J shed 0 bases, with 4 bases lying between them. Here the CDR3 DNA reads TGCGCCAGCAGCCAAGTTTACTCTGGAAACACCATATATTTT. It encodes CASSQVYSGNTIYF.

This chain links TRBV9 with TRBJ2-1; 9 bases align to TRBD2. The CDR3 loop spans 15 amino acids. The junction had 10 bases not matched to a gene; V was cut back by 4 bases and J by 8 bases. Germline V CDR1 and CDR2: SGDLS, YYNGEE. The CDR3 reads CASSPRTSGLYEQFF. The CDR3, as DNA: TGTGCCAGCAGCCCCCGAACTAGCGGGCTTTATGAGCAGTTCTTC.

The CDR3 bases are TGTGCCAGCAGCTTAAGTCAGGGGAGCGATTCACCCCTCCACTTT. It codes for CASSLSQGSDSPLHF. The J gene is TRBJ1-6, the V gene TRBV7-2, with D possibly matching TRBD1 (6 bases). Trimming removed 2 bases from V and 8 bases from J, with 13 bases in between. The CDR3 is 15 residues long. Germline V CDR1 and CDR2: SGHTA, FQGNSA.

The chain recombines TRBV2 with TRBJ2-1; TRBD2 aligns across 8 bases. The CDR3 runs to 14 residues. CDR1 SNHLY and CDR2 FYNNEI come from the germline V gene. Unmatched junction bases numbered 10, after V lost 7 bases and J lost 8 bases. CDR3 region: CASTFLAGRDEQFF. Here the CDR3 DNA reads TGTGCCAGCACCTTTCTAGCGGGTAGGGATGAGCAGTTCTTC.

J is TRBJ2-7 and V is TRBV5-4; the D gene is possibly TRBD1 (6 bases). The CDR3 runs to 14 residues. V was cut by 2 bases and J by 3 bases, with 12 bases left in between. Per germline, CDR1 SGHNT and CDR2 YYREEE (reference sequence). CDR3 sequence (DNA): TGTGCCAGCAGCTTACAAGGGACAAACTACGAGCAGTACTTC. Translating it yields CASSLQGTNYEQYF.

The rearrangement uses TRBV5-4 and TRBJ2-5, with D maybe TRBD1 (6 bases). Germline CDR1 reads SGHNT; CDR2 reads YYREEE (reference sequence). V dropped 4 bases and J dropped 2 bases, with 12 bases sitting between them. The CDR3 length is 14 residues. The CDR3 here is CASSIRDNQETQYF. DNA for the CDR3: TGTGCCAGCAGCATCCGGGACAATCAAGAGACCCAGTACTTC.

V usage is TRBV9 and J usage is TRBJ2-3; 8 bases match TRBD1. The CDR3 sequence is 17 residues long. The V gene's germline CDR1 is SGDLS and CDR2 YYNGEE. The trim removed 3 bases at V and 3 bases at J, leaving 12 bases unmatched. This CDR3 is CASSARTHRGITDTQYF. In nucleotides, the CDR3 is TGTGCCAGCAGCGCACGTACGCACAGGGGGATTACAGATACGCAGTATTTT. Supplemented by reference TRBV9 and TRBJ2-3, the full variable domain reads DSGVTQTPKHLITATGQRVTLRCSPRSGDLSVYWYQQSLDQGLQFLIQYYNGEERAKGNILERFSAQQFPDLHSELNLSSLELGDSALYFCASSARTHRGITDTQYFGPGTRLTVL.

The chain combines TRBV4-1 with TRBJ1-5, with D tentatively TRBD1 (6 bases). With 3 bases removed from V and 7 bases from J, the gap between germline ends came to 13 bases. The CDR3 is 14 amino acids. Germline CDR1 and CDR2: MGHRA and YSYEKL. The DNA of the CDR3 is TGCGCCAGCAGCCAGATTCTAGGGGGACAGCCCCAGCATTTT. Amino acid sequence: CASSQILGGQPQHF.

This chain links TRBV6-5 with TRBJ2-7, with a possible D match to TRBD1 (5 bases). Trimming removed 2 bases at V and 3 bases at J, with 11 bases between. From germline, CDR1 is MNHEY and CDR2 SVGAGI. This CDR3 is 14 amino acids long. The CDR3 here is CASSYAGKDYEQYF. The CDR3 coding sequence is TGTGCCAGCAGTTACGCAGGGAAGGACTACGAGCAGTACTTC.